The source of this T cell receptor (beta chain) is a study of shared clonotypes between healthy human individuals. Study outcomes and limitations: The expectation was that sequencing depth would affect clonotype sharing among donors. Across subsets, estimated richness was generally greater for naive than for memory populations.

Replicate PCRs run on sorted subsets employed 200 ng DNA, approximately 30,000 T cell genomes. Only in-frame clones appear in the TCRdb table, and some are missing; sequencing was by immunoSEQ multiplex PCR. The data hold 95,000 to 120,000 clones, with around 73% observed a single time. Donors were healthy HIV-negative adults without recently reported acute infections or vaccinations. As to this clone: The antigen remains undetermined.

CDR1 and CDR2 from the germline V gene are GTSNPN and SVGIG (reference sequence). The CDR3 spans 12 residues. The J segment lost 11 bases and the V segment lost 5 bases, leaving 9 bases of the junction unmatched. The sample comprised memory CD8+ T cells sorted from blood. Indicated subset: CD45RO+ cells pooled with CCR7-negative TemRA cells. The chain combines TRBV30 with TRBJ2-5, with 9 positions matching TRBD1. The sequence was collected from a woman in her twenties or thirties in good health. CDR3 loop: CAWVDRGREQYF. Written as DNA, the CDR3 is TGTGCCTGGGTGGACAGGGGAAGGGAGCAGTACTTC. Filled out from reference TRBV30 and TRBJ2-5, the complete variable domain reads SQTIHQWPATLVQPVGSPLSLECTVEGTSNPNLYWYRQAAGRGLQLLFYSVGIGQISSEVPQNLSASRPQDRQFILSSKKLLLSDSGFYLCAWVDRGREQYFGPGTRLLVL.